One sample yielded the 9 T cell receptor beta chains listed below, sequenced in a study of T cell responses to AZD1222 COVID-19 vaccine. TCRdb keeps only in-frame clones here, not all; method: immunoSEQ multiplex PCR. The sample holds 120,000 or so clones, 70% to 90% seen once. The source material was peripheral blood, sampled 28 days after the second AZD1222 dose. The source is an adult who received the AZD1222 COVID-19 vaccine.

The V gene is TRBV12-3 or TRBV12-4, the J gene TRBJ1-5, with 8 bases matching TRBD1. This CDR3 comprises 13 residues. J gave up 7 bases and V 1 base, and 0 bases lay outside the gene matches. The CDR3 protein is CASSLDRGQPQHF. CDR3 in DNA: TGTGCCAGCAGTTTAGACAGGGGGCAGCCCCAGCATTTT.

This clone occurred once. DNA for the CDR3: TGTGCCAGCAGCAGCTCGGACCCTGCCGCTGAGCAGTTCTTC. Translating gives CASSSSDPAAEQFF. The rearrangement links TRBV5-4 to TRBJ2-1; no reliable D call. V gave up 4 bases and J gave up 9 bases, with 17 bases separating them. In germline, CDR1 is SGHNT, CDR2 YYREEE (reference sequence). The CDR3 is 14 amino acids.

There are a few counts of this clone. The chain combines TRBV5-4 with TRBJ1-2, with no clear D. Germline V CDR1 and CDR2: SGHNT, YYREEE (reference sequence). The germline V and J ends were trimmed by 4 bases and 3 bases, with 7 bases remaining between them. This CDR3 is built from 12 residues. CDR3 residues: CASSQEDYGYTF. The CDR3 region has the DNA TGTGCCAGCAGCCAGGAGGACTATGGCTACACCTTC. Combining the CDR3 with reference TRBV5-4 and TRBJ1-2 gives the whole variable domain ETGVTQSPTHLIKTRGQQVTLRCSSQSGHNTVSWYQQALGQGPQFIFQYYREEENGRGNFPPRFSGLQFPNYSSELNVNALELDDSALYLCASSQEDYGYTFGSGTRLTVV.

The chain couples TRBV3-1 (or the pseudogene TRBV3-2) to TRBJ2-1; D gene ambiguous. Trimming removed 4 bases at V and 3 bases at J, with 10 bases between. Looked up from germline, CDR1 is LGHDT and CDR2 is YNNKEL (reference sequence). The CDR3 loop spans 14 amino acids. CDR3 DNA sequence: TGTGCCAGCAGCCGGAATGGGGTCTACAATGAGCAGTTCTTC. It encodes CASSRNGVYNEQFF.

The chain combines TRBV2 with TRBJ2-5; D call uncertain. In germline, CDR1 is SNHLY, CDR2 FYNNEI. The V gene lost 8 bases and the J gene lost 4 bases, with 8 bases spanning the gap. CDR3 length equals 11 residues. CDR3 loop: CASEVAETQYF. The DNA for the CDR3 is TGTGCCAGCGAGGTAGCAGAGACCCAGTACTTC.

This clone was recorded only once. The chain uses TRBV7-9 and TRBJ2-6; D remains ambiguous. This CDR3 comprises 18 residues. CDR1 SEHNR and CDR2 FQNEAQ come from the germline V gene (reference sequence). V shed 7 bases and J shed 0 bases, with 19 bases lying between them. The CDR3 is CASTRWTSTLSGANVLTF. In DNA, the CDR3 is TGTGCCAGCACACGGTGGACCTCGACCCTCTCTGGGGCCAACGTCCTGACTTTC.

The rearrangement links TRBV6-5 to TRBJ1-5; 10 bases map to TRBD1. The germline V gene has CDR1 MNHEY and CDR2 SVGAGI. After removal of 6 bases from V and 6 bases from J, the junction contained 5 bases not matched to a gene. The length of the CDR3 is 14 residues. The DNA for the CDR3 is TGTGCCAGCAGACGGGACAGGGGAAGTCAGCCCCAGCATTTT. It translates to CASRRDRGSQPQHF.

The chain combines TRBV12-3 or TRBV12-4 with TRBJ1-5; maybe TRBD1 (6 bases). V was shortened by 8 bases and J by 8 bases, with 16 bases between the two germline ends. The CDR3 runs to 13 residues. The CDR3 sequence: CASSKGGFEPQHF. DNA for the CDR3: TGTGCCAGCTCTAAAGGGGGGTTTGAGCCCCAGCATTTT.

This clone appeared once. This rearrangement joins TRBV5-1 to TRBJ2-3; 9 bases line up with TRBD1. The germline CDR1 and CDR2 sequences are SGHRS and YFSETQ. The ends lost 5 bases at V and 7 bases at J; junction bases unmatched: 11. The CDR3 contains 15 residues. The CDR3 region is CASRPPGQGVNTQYF. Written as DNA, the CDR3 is TGCGCCAGCAGGCCCCCGGGACAGGGAGTAAATACGCAGTATTTT.